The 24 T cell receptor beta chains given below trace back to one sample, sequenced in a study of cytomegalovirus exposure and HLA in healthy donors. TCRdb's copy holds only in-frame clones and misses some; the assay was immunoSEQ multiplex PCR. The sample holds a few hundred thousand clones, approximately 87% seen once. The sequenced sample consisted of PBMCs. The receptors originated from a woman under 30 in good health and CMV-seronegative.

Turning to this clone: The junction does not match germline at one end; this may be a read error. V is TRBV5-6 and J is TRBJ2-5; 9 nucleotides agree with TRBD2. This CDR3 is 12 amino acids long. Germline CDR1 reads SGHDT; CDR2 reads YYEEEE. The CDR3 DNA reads TGTGCCAGCAGCCTATATAGCGGGAGTTCACACTTC. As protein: CASSLYSGSSHF.

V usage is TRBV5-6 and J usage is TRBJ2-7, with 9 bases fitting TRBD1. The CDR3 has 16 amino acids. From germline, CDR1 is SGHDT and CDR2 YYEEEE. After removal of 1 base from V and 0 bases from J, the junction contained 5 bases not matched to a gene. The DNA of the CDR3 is TGTGCCAGCAGCTTGTTGGGACAGGGTCTCTCCTACGAGCAGTACTTC. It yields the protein CASSLLGQGLSYEQYF. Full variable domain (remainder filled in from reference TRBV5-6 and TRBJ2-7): DAGVTQSPTHLIKTRGQQVTLRCSPKSGHDTVSWYQQALGQGPQFIFQYYEEEERQRGNFPDRFSGHQFPNYSSELNVNALLLGDSALYLCASSLLGQGLSYEQYFGPGTRLTVT.

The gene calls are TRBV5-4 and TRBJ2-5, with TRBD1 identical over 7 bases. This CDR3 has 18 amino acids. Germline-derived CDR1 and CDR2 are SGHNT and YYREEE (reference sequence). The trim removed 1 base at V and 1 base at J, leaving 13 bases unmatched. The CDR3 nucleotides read TGTGCCAGCAGCTTGTCAGGGTTGACAGGGATGGGCCAAGAGACCCAGTACTTC. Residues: CASSLSGLTGMGQETQYF.

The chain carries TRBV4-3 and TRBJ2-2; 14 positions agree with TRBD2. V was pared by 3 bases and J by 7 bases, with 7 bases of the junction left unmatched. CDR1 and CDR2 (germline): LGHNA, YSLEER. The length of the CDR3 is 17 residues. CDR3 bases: TGCGCCAGCAGCCAGGGACTAGCGGGAGAAGTCATCGGGGAGCTGTTTTTT. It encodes CASSQGLAGEVIGELFF.

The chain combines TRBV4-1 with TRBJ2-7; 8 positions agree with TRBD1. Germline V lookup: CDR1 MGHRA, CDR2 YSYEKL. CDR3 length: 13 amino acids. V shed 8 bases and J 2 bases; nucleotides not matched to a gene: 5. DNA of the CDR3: TGCGCCAGCCACGGGACAGGACCCTACGAGCAGTACTTC. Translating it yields CASHGTGPYEQYF.

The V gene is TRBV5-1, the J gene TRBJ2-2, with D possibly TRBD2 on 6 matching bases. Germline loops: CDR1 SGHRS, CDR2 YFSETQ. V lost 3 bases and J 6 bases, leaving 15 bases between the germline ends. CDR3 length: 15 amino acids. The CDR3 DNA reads TGCGCCAGCAGCTCCTGGGGGGATGAGGCCGGGGAGCTGTTTTTT. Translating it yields CASSSWGDEAGELFF.

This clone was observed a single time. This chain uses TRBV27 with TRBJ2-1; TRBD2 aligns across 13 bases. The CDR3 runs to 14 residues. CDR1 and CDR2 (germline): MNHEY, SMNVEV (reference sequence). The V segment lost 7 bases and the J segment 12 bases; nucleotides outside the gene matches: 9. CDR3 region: CASTSDRTSGGQFF. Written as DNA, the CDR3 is TGTGCCAGCACCAGCGATAGGACTAGCGGGGGGCAGTTCTTC.

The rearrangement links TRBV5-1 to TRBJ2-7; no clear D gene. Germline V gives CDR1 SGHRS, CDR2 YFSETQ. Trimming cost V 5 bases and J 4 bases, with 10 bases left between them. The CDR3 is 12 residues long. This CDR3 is CASRTDSYEQYF. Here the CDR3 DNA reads TGCGCCAGCAGAACAGATAGTTACGAGCAGTACTTC.

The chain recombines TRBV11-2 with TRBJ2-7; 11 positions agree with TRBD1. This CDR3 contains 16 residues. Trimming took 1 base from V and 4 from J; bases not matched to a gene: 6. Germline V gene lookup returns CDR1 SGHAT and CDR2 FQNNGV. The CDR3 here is CASSLGLGQGAYEQYF. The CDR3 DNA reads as TGTGCCAGCAGCTTAGGCCTCGGACAGGGGGCTTACGAGCAGTACTTC.

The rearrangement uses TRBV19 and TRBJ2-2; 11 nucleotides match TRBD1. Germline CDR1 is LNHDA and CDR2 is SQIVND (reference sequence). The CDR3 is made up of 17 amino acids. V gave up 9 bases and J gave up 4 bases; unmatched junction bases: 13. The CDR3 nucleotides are TGTGCCAGCCGCGGACAGGGGGCTTTACGGGGCACCGGGGAGCTGTTTTTT. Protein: CASRGQGALRGTGELFF.

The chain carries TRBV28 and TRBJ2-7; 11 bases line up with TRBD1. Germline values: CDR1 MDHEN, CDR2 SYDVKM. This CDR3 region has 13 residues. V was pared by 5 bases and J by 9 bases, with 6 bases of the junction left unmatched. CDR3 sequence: CASSPTGTGGQYF. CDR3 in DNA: TGTGCCAGCAGTCCAACCGGGACAGGGGGGCAGTACTTC.

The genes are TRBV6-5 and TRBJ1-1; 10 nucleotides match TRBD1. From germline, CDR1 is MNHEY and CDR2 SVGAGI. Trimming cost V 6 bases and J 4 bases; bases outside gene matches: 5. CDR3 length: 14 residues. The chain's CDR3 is CASSRDRGATEAFF. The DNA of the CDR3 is TGTGCCAGCAGCCGGGACAGGGGTGCCACTGAAGCTTTCTTT.

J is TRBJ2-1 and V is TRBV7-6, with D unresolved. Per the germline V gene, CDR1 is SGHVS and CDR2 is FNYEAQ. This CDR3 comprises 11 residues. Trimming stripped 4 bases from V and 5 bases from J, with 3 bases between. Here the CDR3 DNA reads TGTGCCAGCAGCTCGGACAATGAGCAGTTCTTC. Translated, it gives CASSSDNEQFF.

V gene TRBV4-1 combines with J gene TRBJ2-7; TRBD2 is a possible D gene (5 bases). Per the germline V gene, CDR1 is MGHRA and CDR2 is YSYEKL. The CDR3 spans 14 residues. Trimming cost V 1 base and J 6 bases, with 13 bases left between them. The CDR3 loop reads CASSQARAAGEQYF. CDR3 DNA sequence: TGCGCCAGCAGCCAAGCTCGGGCGGCGGGCGAGCAGTACTTC.

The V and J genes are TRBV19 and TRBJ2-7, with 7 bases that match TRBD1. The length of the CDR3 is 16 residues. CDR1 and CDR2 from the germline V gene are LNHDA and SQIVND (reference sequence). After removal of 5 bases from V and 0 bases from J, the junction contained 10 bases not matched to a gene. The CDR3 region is CASSPTLGTASYEQYF. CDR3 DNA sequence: TGTGCCAGTAGTCCTACCTTAGGGACAGCCTCCTACGAGCAGTACTTC.

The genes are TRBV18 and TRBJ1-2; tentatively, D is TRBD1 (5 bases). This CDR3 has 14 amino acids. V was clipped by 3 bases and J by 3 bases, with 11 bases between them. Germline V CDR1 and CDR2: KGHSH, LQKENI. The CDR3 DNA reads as TGTGCCAGCTCACCTGGTCGACAGCACTATGGCTACACCTTC. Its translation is CASSPGRQHYGYTF. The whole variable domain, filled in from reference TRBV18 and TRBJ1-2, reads NAGVMQNPRHLVRRRGQEARLRCSPMKGHSHVYWYRQLPEEGLKFMVYLQKENIIDESGMPKERFSAEFPKEGPSILRIQQVVRGDSAAYFCASSPGRQHYGYTFGSGTRLTVV.

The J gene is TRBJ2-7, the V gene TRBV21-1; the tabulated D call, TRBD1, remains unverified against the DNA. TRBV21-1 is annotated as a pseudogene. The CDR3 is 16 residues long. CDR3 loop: CASSKNLGDTHYEQYF. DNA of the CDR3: TGTGCCAGCAGCAAAAATTTGGGGGACACGCACTACGAGCAGTACTTC.

The CDR3 spells CASSPLGGLGGEQYF. Here the CDR3 DNA reads TGTGCCAGCTCCCCACTGGGGGGACTAGGAGGCGAGCAGTACTTC. The J gene is TRBJ2-7, the V gene TRBV5-4; 8 positions agree with TRBD2. Germline V lookup: CDR1 SGHNT, CDR2 YYREEE (reference sequence). This CDR3 has 15 amino acids. Trimming cost V 7 bases and J 6 bases; bases outside gene matches: 15.

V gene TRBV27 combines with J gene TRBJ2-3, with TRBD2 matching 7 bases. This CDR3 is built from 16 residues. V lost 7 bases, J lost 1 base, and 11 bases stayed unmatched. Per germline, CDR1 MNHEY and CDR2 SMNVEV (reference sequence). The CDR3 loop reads CASTLDPAGRTDTQYF. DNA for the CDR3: TGTGCCAGCACTCTGGACCCAGCGGGACGCACAGATACGCAGTATTTT.

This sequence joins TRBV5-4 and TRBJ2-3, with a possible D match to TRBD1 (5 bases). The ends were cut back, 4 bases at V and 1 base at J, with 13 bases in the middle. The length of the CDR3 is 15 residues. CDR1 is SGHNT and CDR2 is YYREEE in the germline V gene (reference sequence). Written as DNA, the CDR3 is TGTGCCAGCAGCCCAACAGGACCCGGCACAGATACGCAGTATTTT. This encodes CASSPTGPGTDTQYF. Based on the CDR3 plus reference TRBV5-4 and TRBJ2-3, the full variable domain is ETGVTQSPTHLIKTRGQQVTLRCSSQSGHNTVSWYQQALGQGPQFIFQYYREEENGRGNFPPRFSGLQFPNYSSELNVNALELDDSALYLCASSPTGPGTDTQYFGPGTRLTVL.

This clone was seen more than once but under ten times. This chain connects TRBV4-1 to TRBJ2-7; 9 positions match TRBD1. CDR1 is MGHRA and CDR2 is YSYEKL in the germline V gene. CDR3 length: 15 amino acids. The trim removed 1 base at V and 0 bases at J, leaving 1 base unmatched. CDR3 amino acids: CASSQGGQGSYEQYF. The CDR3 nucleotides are TGCGCCAGCAGCCAAGGGGGACAGGGCTCCTACGAGCAGTACTTC.

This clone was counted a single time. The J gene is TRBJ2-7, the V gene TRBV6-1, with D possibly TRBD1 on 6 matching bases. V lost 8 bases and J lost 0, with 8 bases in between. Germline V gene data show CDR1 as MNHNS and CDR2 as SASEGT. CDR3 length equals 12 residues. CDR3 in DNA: TGTGCCAGCGCAGGGGCCTCCTACGAGCAGTACTTC. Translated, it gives CASAGASYEQYF.

CDR3 DNA: TGTGCCAGCAGCGCGGGGACAAACTATGGCTACACCTTC. Residues: CASSAGTNYGYTF. This chain links TRBV9 with TRBJ1-2, with a tentative D call TRBD1 (6 bases). The germline V gene has CDR1 SGDLS and CDR2 YYNGEE. The CDR3 is 13 amino acids. Trimming shortened V by 3 bases and J by 2 bases, and 8 bases separated the two germline ends.

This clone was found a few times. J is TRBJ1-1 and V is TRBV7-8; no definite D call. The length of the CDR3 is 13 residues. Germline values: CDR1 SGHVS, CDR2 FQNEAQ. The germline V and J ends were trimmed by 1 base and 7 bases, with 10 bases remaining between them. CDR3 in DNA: TGTGCCAGCAGCTTAGTGTTACAGAATGAAGCTTTCTTT. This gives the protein CASSLVLQNEAFF. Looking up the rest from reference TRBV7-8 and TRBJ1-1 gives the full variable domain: GAGVSQSPRYKVAKRGQDVALRCDPISGHVSLFWYQQALGQGPEFLTYFQNEAQLDKSGLPSDRFFAERPEGSVSTLKIQRTQQEDSAVYLCASSLVLQNEAFFGQGTRLTVV.